The source of this T cell receptor (beta chain) is a study of blood T cell repertoires in COVID-19. Study background: From the United States, Italy and Spain came samples of acute and convalescent COVID-19.

The CDR3 runs to 16 residues. CDR1 is SGHAT, CDR2 FQDESV, per germline (reference sequence). Trimming stripped 3 bases from V and 5 bases from J, with 20 bases between. As processed by the authors: Nucleated cell counts were estimated from reference gene primer amplification. The repertoire was sequenced with immunoSEQ multiplex PCR; TCRdb's copy has only in-frame clones and lacks some. For V, J and clone size, that table is used; D and trimming come from the DNA. The sample holds roughly 49,000 clones; 75% to 90% are singletons and the top ten take 10% to 15%. Material: peripheral blood. The chain employs TRBV11-1 and TRBJ2-7, with D perhaps TRBD2 (6 bases). The sequence derives from a human donor in a cohort sampled during active COVID-19. The chain's CDR3 is CASSLNGGIGVDEQYF. The CDR3 region has the DNA TGTGCCAGCAGCTTGAATGGAGGGATTGGCGTGGACGAGCAGTACTTC.